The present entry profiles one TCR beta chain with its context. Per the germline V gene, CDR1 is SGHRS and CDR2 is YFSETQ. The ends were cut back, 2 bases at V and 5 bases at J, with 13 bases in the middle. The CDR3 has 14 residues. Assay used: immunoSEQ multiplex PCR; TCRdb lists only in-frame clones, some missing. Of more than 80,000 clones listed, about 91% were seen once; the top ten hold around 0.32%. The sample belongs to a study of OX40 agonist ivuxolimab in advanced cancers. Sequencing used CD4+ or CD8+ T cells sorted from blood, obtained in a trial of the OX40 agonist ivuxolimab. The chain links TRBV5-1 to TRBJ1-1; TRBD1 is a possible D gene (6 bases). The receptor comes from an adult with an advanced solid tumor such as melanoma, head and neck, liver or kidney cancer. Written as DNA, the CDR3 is TGCGCCAGCAGCTTCGGGACACAGGGTACTGAAGCTTTCTTT. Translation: CASSFGTQGTEAFF.